This T cell receptor beta chain was recovered during a study of T cells after posttransplantation cyclophosphamide. This clone was detected a few times. Its antigen is currently unknown. Findings and limits, study-wide: Tissue-infiltrating T cells from skin or gut overlapped little with blood T cells. After PTCy, TRB diversity resembled that of CNI/methotrexate controls. Donor CD8+ memory clones often dominated recipient blood repertoires at later times.

Between the trimmed V and J ends, which lost 10 bases and 3 bases, there was a span of 17 bases. The CDR3 is 14 residues long. Germline lookup yields CDR1 MNHNS and CDR2 SASEGT. Sequencing used immunoSEQ multiplex PCR; TCRdb keeps in-frame clones, though not all of them. The sample was found to contain some 46,000 clones, and every one recurs. On the day of bone marrow donation, the related graft donor provided peripheral blood. This chain joins TRBV6-1 and TRBJ2-3, with D tentatively TRBD1 (6 bases). The TCR originated in a man between 40 and 49 years old in good health, CMV-negative, and a related stem cell transplant donor. The source material was PBMCs. The chain's CDR3 is CATRKIGQTDTQYF. In DNA, the CDR3 is TGTGCCACCCGAAAAATAGGACAGACAGATACGCAGTATTTT.